A selection of T cell receptor beta chains follows, all from one sample in a study of patients and donors after allogeneic stem cell transplantation. TCRdb redid the calling of the RT-PCR reads with MiXCR, one entry per CDR3 protein. This sample yields 800,000 to 1,000,000 distinct CDR3 sequences, of which roughly 18% are seen a single time; 5% to 6.5% belongs to the top ten. Sample: blood, either unsorted or a sorted T cell fraction (not recorded which). These TCRs come from a human donor who was either an allogeneic HSCT recipient or a stem cell or donor lymphocyte infusion donor (not recorded which). It is not recorded whose cells these are; they may come from a transplant donor. Both conserved end residues are part of each CDR3. Fields, in order: V gene, clone size, D gene, J gene, CDR3 protein, CDR3 DNA. The D gene is left open where the match is weak. The listing skips clone size in some rows; elsewhere it reads once, few, many or a size class.

>TRBV12-3/TRBV12-4|-|-|TRBJ1-6
CASSFRQSNSPLHF
TGTGCCAGCAGTTTTAGGCAGAGTAATTCACCCCTCCACTTT
>TRBV7-2|-|TRBD2|TRBJ2-1
CASSLVSLAGGNEQFF
TGTGCCAGCAGCTTAGTTTCCCTAGCGGGGGGGAATGAGCAGTTCTTC
>TRBV9|-|-|TRBJ2-2
CASSVVVGYGELFF
TGTGCCAGCAGCGTAGTGGTCGGTTACGGGGAGCTGTTTTTT
>TRBV2|-|TRBD1|TRBJ2-1
CASRRDRVLRVDEQFF
TGTGCCAGCAGAAGGGACAGGGTCCTTAGGGTCGATGAGCAGTTCTTC
>TRBV18|few|TRBD1|TRBJ2-1
CASSPDRDRDNEQFF
TGTGCCAGCTCACCAGATCGCGACAGGGACAATGAGCAGTTCTTC
>TRBV20-1|few|-|TRBJ2-1
CSARPNEQFF
TGCAGTGCCCGGCCCAATGAGCAGTTCTTC
>TRBV6-5|-|-|TRBJ2-7
CASSYFEGYEQYF
TGTGCCAGCAGTTATTTTGAGGGCTACGAGCAGTACTTC
>TRBV29-1|many|TRBD2|TRBJ2-7
CSVFGGSGRRYEQYF
TGCAGCGTTTTCGGCGGTAGCGGGAGAAGGTACGAGCAGTACTTC
>TRBV7-6|once|-|TRBJ2-5
CASSSYAVPGETQYF
TGTGCCAGCAGCTCCTATGCCGTACCAGGCGAGACCCAGTACTTC
>TRBV4-3|few|-|TRBJ2-7
CASSQDSVGISYEQYF
TGCGCCAGCAGCCAAGATAGTGTCGGAATCTCCTACGAGCAGTACTTC
>TRBV3-1|many|TRBD1|TRBJ2-1
CASSQGQGYDEQFF
TGTGCCAGCAGCCAAGGACAGGGGTATGATGAGCAGTTCTTC
>TRBV20-1|few|TRBD2|TRBJ2-7
CSGAASGASYEQYF
TGCAGTGGGGCAGCTAGCGGGGCCAGCTACGAGCAGTACTTC
>TRBV7-9|few|TRBD1|TRBJ2-1
CASSRDRGNNEQFF
TGTGCCAGCAGCCGGGACAGGGGGAACAATGAGCAGTTCTTC
>TRBV27|-|-|TRBJ2-7
CASSPTTRGHEQYF
TGTGCCAGCAGCCCGACCACTAGGGGCCACGAGCAGTACTTC
>TRBV18|-|-|TRBJ1-3
CASSPVETGNTIYF
TGTGCCAGCTCACCAGTGGAGACTGGAAACACCATATATTTT
>TRBV5-1|few|-|TRBJ1-1
CASSWAVQNTEAFF
TGCGCCAGCAGCTGGGCGGTACAGAACACTGAAGCTTTCTTT
>TRBV20-1|-|-|TRBJ1-1
CSAEKLTGNTEAFF
TGCAGTGCAGAAAAGCTGACAGGTAACACTGAAGCTTTCTTT
>TRBV9|-|-|TRBJ2-7
CASSVGGPGLSYEQYF
TGTGCCAGCAGCGTAGGGGGGCCAGGGCTTTCCTACGAGCAGTACTTC
>TRBV20-1|many|TRBD2|TRBJ2-2
CSAIAGGNTGELFF
TGCAGTGCTATAGCGGGGGGGAACACCGGGGAGCTGTTTTTT
>TRBV12-3/TRBV12-4|many|TRBD1|TRBJ1-5
CASSRSGTGIGPQHF
TGTGCCAGCAGTCGCTCCGGGACAGGGATTGGGCCCCAGCATTTT
>TRBV7-3|-|-|TRBJ1-1
CASSLTDEGTEAFF
TGTGCCAGCAGCTTAACGGATGAGGGAACTGAAGCTTTCTTT
>TRBV3-1|few|-|TRBJ2-3
CASSQENTDTQYF
TGTGCCAGCAGCCAAGAAAACACAGATACGCAGTATTTT
>TRBV12-3/TRBV12-4|-|-|TRBJ1-6
CASSFGRSSYNSPLHF
TGTGCCAGCAGCTTCGGACGGAGCTCCTATAATTCACCCCTCCACTTT
>TRBV20-1|many|-|TRBJ1-1
CSARTDRNTEAFF
TGCAGTGCTAGAACGGACAGGAACACTGAAGCTTTCTTT
>TRBV7-8|few|TRBD1|TRBJ1-1
CASSLGLFAGQGRKNTEAFF
TGTGCCAGCAGCTTAGGTTTATTCGCGGGACAGGGTAGGAAGAACACTGAAGCTTTCTTT
>TRBV20-1|-|-|TRBJ2-7
CSARGGGSVGYEQYF
TGCAGTGCCCGAGGGGGCGGGAGTGTGGGTTACGAGCAGTACTTC
>TRBV12-3/TRBV12-4|many|-|TRBJ2-7
CASRPQAELGEQYF
TGTGCCAGCAGGCCACAGGCGGAGTTGGGGGAGCAGTACTTC